One T cell receptor beta chain is described in this entry. CDR3 length equals 11 residues. Trimming shortened V by 2 bases and J by 8 bases, and 7 bases separated the two germline ends. The sample belongs to a study of blood T cell repertoires in COVID-19. Some clones are missing from TCRdb's copy, which holds only in-frame ones; the method was immunoSEQ multiplex PCR. The data show about 60,000 clones, roughly 74% seen once. Sequences were obtained from peripheral blood. This TCR came from a human donor in a cohort sampled during active COVID-19. The chain recombines TRBV12-3 or TRBV12-4 with TRBJ2-7; tentatively, D is TRBD1 (6 bases). The CDR3, as DNA: TGTGCCAGCAGTTTACAGGGGAAGCAGTACTTC. Its protein is CASSLQGKQYF.